This is a list of T cell receptor beta chains from one sample in a study of blood T cell repertoires in COVID-19. Sequencing used immunoSEQ multiplex PCR; TCRdb keeps in-frame clones, though not all of them. The sample carries some 93,000 clones, 79% recorded once. The sample taken for sequencing was peripheral blood. These receptors were obtained from a human donor in a cohort sampled during active COVID-19. Both conserved end residues are part of each CDR3. A D gene is named only where the DNA matches it firmly. Rows give clone size only sometimes, using once, few, many, or a class for an expanded clone.

V gene: TRBV20-1; J gene: TRBJ2-1; clone size: .; D gene: TRBD2; CDR3 DNA: TGCAGTCCAAGTGGGGGGGACGGAGCCTACAATGAGCAGTTCTTC; CDR3 protein: CSPSGGDGAYNEQFF
V gene: TRBV7-6; J gene: TRBJ2-1; clone size: few; D gene: .; CDR3 DNA: TGTGCCAGCAGCTTAGTCTTGGCAGAAGATATATCAAACAATGAGCAGTTCTTC; CDR3 protein: CASSLVLAEDISNNEQFF
V gene: TRBV20-1; J gene: TRBJ1-2; clone size: .; D gene: .; CDR3 DNA: TGCAGTGCTAGTATAGGGAGCTCCGCCGGCTACACCTTC; CDR3 protein: CSASIGSSAGYTF
V gene: TRBV5-1; J gene: TRBJ1-1; clone size: .; D gene: TRBD1; CDR3 DNA: TGCGCCAGCAGCCTGGCCGGGACAGGTGATGAAGCTTTCTTT; CDR3 protein: CASSLAGTGDEAFF
V gene: TRBV10-3; J gene: TRBJ2-1; clone size: .; D gene: TRBD1; CDR3 DNA: TGTGCCATCAGTGAGGGGGACAGGGGCTCCTACAATGAGCAGTTCTTC; CDR3 protein: CAISEGDRGSYNEQFF
V gene: TRBV19; J gene: TRBJ2-2; clone size: .; D gene: .; CDR3 DNA: TGTGCCAGTAACAATGGACCCGGGGTGACCGGGGAGCTGTTTTTT; CDR3 protein: CASNNGPGVTGELFF
V gene: TRBV18; J gene: TRBJ2-7; clone size: .; D gene: .; CDR3 DNA: TGTGCCAGCTCACCACCGGCAGGGGTCAACGAGCAGTACTTC; CDR3 protein: CASSPPAGVNEQYF
V gene: TRBV14; J gene: TRBJ2-7; clone size: .; D gene: TRBD1; CDR3 DNA: TGTGCCAGCAGCCGTACTGGGCCGGGACAGGGGAACCACGAGCAGTACTTC; CDR3 protein: CASSRTGPGQGNHEQYF
V gene: TRBV5-1; J gene: TRBJ1-2; clone size: .; D gene: TRBD1; CDR3 DNA: TGCGCCAGCAGCTTGGGACAGGGGAGGGACTATGGCTACACCTTC; CDR3 protein: CASSLGQGRDYGYTF
V gene: TRBV18; J gene: TRBJ1-5; clone size: .; D gene: .; CDR3 DNA: TGTGCCAGCTCACAGGAGACAGGAAACAATCAGCCCCAGCATTTT; CDR3 protein: CASSQETGNNQPQHF
V gene: TRBV7-2; J gene: TRBJ2-7; clone size: .; D gene: .; CDR3 DNA: TGTGCCAGCAGCTCACAGGGTATCGAGCAGTACTTC; CDR3 protein: CASSSQGIEQYF
V gene: TRBV2; J gene: TRBJ1-2; clone size: few; D gene: .; CDR3 DNA: TGTGCCAGCACCAGAACAGGGAACTATGGCTACACCTTC; CDR3 protein: CASTRTGNYGYTF
V gene: TRBV3-1/TRBV3-2; J gene: TRBJ2-5; clone size: few; D gene: TRBD2; CDR3 DNA: TGTGCCAGCAGCCAAGGGATACTAGCGGGAGTGGAGACCCAGTACTTC; CDR3 protein: CASSQGILAGVETQYF
V gene: TRBV19; J gene: TRBJ1-4; clone size: .; D gene: .; CDR3 DNA: TGTGCCAGTAGTTTTCTCGGAGGAGAAAAACTGTTTTTT; CDR3 protein: CASSFLGGEKLFF
V gene: TRBV29-1; J gene: TRBJ1-2; clone size: .; D gene: .; CDR3 DNA: TGCAGCGTTGAGGAGTCTAACTATGGCTACACCTTC; CDR3 protein: CSVEESNYGYTF
V gene: TRBV10-3; J gene: TRBJ2-2; clone size: .; D gene: TRBD1; CDR3 DNA: TGTGCCATCAGACAGGGACAGGGAGAGGCCGGGGAGCTGTTTTTT; CDR3 protein: CAIRQGQGEAGELFF
V gene: TRBV5-8; J gene: TRBJ2-1; clone size: .; D gene: TRBD1; CDR3 DNA: TGTGCCAGCAGCACGGGACAGGACAATGAGCAGTTCTTC; CDR3 protein: CASSTGQDNEQFF
V gene: TRBV7-2; J gene: TRBJ1-5; clone size: .; D gene: .; CDR3 DNA: TGTGCCAGCAGCTCCTCCCGTAAGGAGCAGCCCCAGCATTTT; CDR3 protein: CASSSSRKEQPQHF
V gene: TRBV10-1; J gene: TRBJ2-2; clone size: .; D gene: .; CDR3 DNA: TGCGCCAGCAGAGGCCAAGGGGCCGGGGAGCTGTTTTTT; CDR3 protein: CASRGQGAGELFF
V gene: TRBV18; J gene: TRBJ1-6; clone size: .; D gene: TRBD1; CDR3 DNA: TGTGCCAGCTCACCTTCGGGGACAGGGGAAAATTCACCCCTCCACTTT; CDR3 protein: CASSPSGTGENSPLHF
V gene: TRBV18; J gene: TRBJ2-5; clone size: once; D gene: TRBD2; CDR3 DNA: TGTGCCAGCTCACCTTTCGGGACTAGCGGGATTGAGACCCAGTACTTC; CDR3 protein: CASSPFGTSGIETQYF
V gene: TRBV7-2; J gene: TRBJ2-5; clone size: .; D gene: .; CDR3 DNA: TGTGCCAGCAGCGAGGGCAGGGGCTTAGGTACCCAGTACTTC; CDR3 protein: CASSEGRGLGTQYF
V gene: TRBV13; J gene: TRBJ2-1; clone size: .; D gene: .; CDR3 DNA: TGTGCCACCCGGGTCACTGCCCCCAATGAGCAGTTCTTC; CDR3 protein: CATRVTAPNEQFF
V gene: TRBV3-1/TRBV3-2; J gene: TRBJ1-1; clone size: .; D gene: .; CDR3 DNA: TGTGCCAGCAGCCAAGACTTCAGGGCCGACACTGAAGCTTTCTTT; CDR3 protein: CASSQDFRADTEAFF
V gene: TRBV6-5; J gene: TRBJ2-7; clone size: .; D gene: TRBD1; CDR3 DNA: TGTGCCAGCAGTTCGGACAGGGGACACTACGAGCAGTACTTC; CDR3 protein: CASSSDRGHYEQYF
V gene: TRBV7-2; J gene: TRBJ2-2; clone size: .; D gene: TRBD1; CDR3 DNA: TGTGCCAGCAGCTTAGCAGGGGGCGCCTTCGGGGAGCTGTTTTTT; CDR3 protein: CASSLAGGAFGELFF
V gene: TRBV27; J gene: TRBJ1-2; clone size: .; D gene: .; CDR3 DNA: TGTGCCACCTTGGGCTACACCTTC; CDR3 protein: CATLGYTF
V gene: TRBV12-3/TRBV12-4; J gene: TRBJ2-1; clone size: .; D gene: .; CDR3 DNA: TGTGCCAGCAGTCACAGGGCCGTGAATGAGCAGTTCTTC; CDR3 protein: CASSHRAVNEQFF
V gene: TRBV19; J gene: TRBJ2-7; clone size: .; D gene: .; CDR3 DNA: TGTGCCAGTAGTCCAACTATTCAGGGTTTTTCCTACGAGCAGTACTTC; CDR3 protein: CASSPTIQGFSYEQYF
V gene: TRBV2; J gene: TRBJ1-4; clone size: .; D gene: .; CDR3 DNA: TGTGCCAGCACCACTAGTCAACTCGGTGGACTGTTTTTT; CDR3 protein: CASTTSQLGGLFF
V gene: TRBV30; J gene: TRBJ2-7; clone size: .; D gene: .; CDR3 DNA: TGTGCCTGGGGGAGCTCCTACGAGCAGTACTTC; CDR3 protein: CAWGSSYEQYF
V gene: TRBV9; J gene: TRBJ2-2; clone size: .; D gene: TRBD2; CDR3 DNA: TGTGCCAGCAGCGAGATAGCGGGCTATACCGGGGAGCTGTTTTTT; CDR3 protein: CASSEIAGYTGELFF
V gene: TRBV7-3; J gene: TRBJ2-1; clone size: .; D gene: TRBD2; CDR3 DNA: TGTGCCAGCAGCTTAAAAGTCGGAGCGGGAGTCTACAATGAGCAGTTCTTC; CDR3 protein: CASSLKVGAGVYNEQFF
V gene: TRBV27; J gene: TRBJ1-5; clone size: .; D gene: .; CDR3 DNA: TGTGCCAGCAGTCGAACAGGAGACAGCAATCAGCCCCAGCATTTT; CDR3 protein: CASSRTGDSNQPQHF
V gene: TRBV5-8; J gene: TRBJ1-1; clone size: .; D gene: .; CDR3 DNA: TGTGCCAGCAGCTTGGGACAGCTAAGCACTGAAGCTTTCTTT; CDR3 protein: CASSLGQLSTEAFF
V gene: TRBV5-3; J gene: TRBJ2-1; clone size: .; D gene: TRBD1; CDR3 DNA: TGTGCCAGAAGCGTAACATCCCGGGACAGGGGGGAGTTCTTC; CDR3 protein: CARSVTSRDRGEFF
V gene: TRBV4-3; J gene: TRBJ2-1; clone size: few; D gene: TRBD1; CDR3 DNA: TGCGCCAGCAGCCAAGCGCGACAGGGTTACAATGAGCAGTTCTTC; CDR3 protein: CASSQARQGYNEQFF
V gene: TRBV7-8; J gene: TRBJ1-6; clone size: .; D gene: .; CDR3 DNA: TGTGCCAGCAGCTTAGCGAGGGAGAATTCACCCCTCCACTTT; CDR3 protein: CASSLARENSPLHF
V gene: TRBV30; J gene: TRBJ1-1; clone size: .; D gene: .; CDR3 DNA: TGTGCCTGGAGTGTACTAGGAGACACTGAAGCTTTCTTT; CDR3 protein: CAWSVLGDTEAFF
V gene: TRBV7-9; J gene: TRBJ1-2; clone size: .; D gene: TRBD1; CDR3 DNA: TGTGCCAGCACCTCCGACAGGGACCAACTTGGCTACACCTTC; CDR3 protein: CASTSDRDQLGYTF
V gene: TRBV12-3/TRBV12-4; J gene: TRBJ1-2; clone size: few; D gene: .; CDR3 DNA: TGTGCCAGCAGGGGACACGCCTATGGCTACACCTTC; CDR3 protein: CASRGHAYGYTF
V gene: TRBV5-1; J gene: TRBJ2-1; clone size: .; D gene: .; CDR3 DNA: TGCGCCAGCAGCTTGGTGTCCGGTCGGGGGGAGCAGTTCTTC; CDR3 protein: CASSLVSGRGEQFF
V gene: TRBV10-3; J gene: TRBJ1-2; clone size: .; D gene: TRBD1; CDR3 DNA: TGTGCCATCAGTGACCCGGGACAGGGGATGTTTGGGTATGGCTACACCTTC; CDR3 protein: CAISDPGQGMFGYGYTF
V gene: TRBV27; J gene: TRBJ1-1; clone size: few; D gene: TRBD1; CDR3 DNA: TGTGCCAGCAGTTCCGGACAGGCTGTCGCTGAAGCTTTCTTT; CDR3 protein: CASSSGQAVAEAFF
V gene: TRBV19; J gene: TRBJ2-5; clone size: .; D gene: TRBD2; CDR3 DNA: TGTGCCAGTAGTATGGCTGTCGGGAGGGCCGGAGAGACCCAGTACTTC; CDR3 protein: CASSMAVGRAGETQYF
V gene: TRBV4-3; J gene: TRBJ1-4; clone size: .; D gene: .; CDR3 DNA: TGCGCCAGCAGCCAAGATTGGGGGGCAACTAATGAAAAACTGTTTTTT; CDR3 protein: CASSQDWGATNEKLFF
V gene: TRBV5-5; J gene: TRBJ1-4; clone size: .; D gene: .; CDR3 DNA: TGTGCCAGCAGATATCAGGGTTTACCTAATGAAAAACTGTTTTTT; CDR3 protein: CASRYQGLPNEKLFF
V gene: TRBV25-1; J gene: TRBJ2-1; clone size: .; D gene: TRBD2; CDR3 DNA: TGTGCCAGCAGTGAATTTAGCGGGAACTCCTACAATGAGCAGTTCTTC; CDR3 protein: CASSEFSGNSYNEQFF
V gene: TRBV11-2; J gene: TRBJ2-7; clone size: few; D gene: TRBD2; CDR3 DNA: TGTGCCAGCAGCTTAGGGACTAGTAATAACGAGCAGTACTTC; CDR3 protein: CASSLGTSNNEQYF
V gene: TRBV2; J gene: TRBJ1-1; clone size: .; D gene: .; CDR3 DNA: TGTGCCAGCAGGGCCTTGGCATACACTGAAGCTTTCTTT; CDR3 protein: CASRALAYTEAFF
V gene: TRBV5-4; J gene: TRBJ1-4; clone size: .; D gene: TRBD1; CDR3 DNA: TGTGCCAGCAGTCCGACAGGGGGAAATGAAAAACTGTTTTTT; CDR3 protein: CASSPTGGNEKLFF
V gene: TRBV7-6; J gene: TRBJ2-2; clone size: .; D gene: TRBD1; CDR3 DNA: TGTGCCAGCAGCTCTAGGACAGGAGGAAACACCGGGGAGCTGTTTTTT; CDR3 protein: CASSSRTGGNTGELFF
V gene: TRBV27; J gene: TRBJ2-2; clone size: .; D gene: TRBD1; CDR3 DNA: TGTGCCAGCAGTTCGGACAGGGCGTGGACCGGGGAGCTGTTTTTT; CDR3 protein: CASSSDRAWTGELFF
V gene: TRBV5-1; J gene: TRBJ1-4; clone size: .; D gene: TRBD1; CDR3 DNA: TGCGCCAGCAGCTTGGCGGGGACAGGTGGTGAAAAACTGTTTTTT; CDR3 protein: CASSLAGTGGEKLFF
V gene: TRBV6-5; J gene: TRBJ1-2; clone size: .; D gene: TRBD1; CDR3 DNA: TGTGCCAGCAATCAGGACAGGATATCGGGCCATGGCTACACCTTC; CDR3 protein: CASNQDRISGHGYTF
V gene: TRBV3-1/TRBV3-2; J gene: TRBJ1-6; clone size: once; D gene: .; CDR3 DNA: TGTGCCAGCAGCTTGGGGACTGAAAATTCACCCCTCCACTTT; CDR3 protein: CASSLGTENSPLHF
V gene: TRBV7-3; J gene: TRBJ1-1; clone size: .; D gene: TRBD1; CDR3 DNA: TGTGCCAGCAGCCCAGGCCCCGGGACAGCAAACACTGAAGCTTTCTTT; CDR3 protein: CASSPGPGTANTEAFF
V gene: TRBV6-8; J gene: TRBJ2-7; clone size: .; D gene: TRBD2; CDR3 DNA: TGTGCCAGCAGACACGGGGCGGGAGGGCACTACGAGCAGTACTTC; CDR3 protein: CASRHGAGGHYEQYF
V gene: TRBV6-5; J gene: TRBJ2-7; clone size: .; D gene: .; CDR3 DNA: TGTGCCAGCAGAAGACGGAATGAGGGTCTCGAGCAGTACTTC; CDR3 protein: CASRRRNEGLEQYF
V gene: TRBV27; J gene: TRBJ2-2; clone size: .; D gene: TRBD2; CDR3 DNA: TGTGCCAGCAGTCCGATGATTAGTGCGGCGGGAGCAACCGGGGAGCTGTTTTTT; CDR3 protein: CASSPMISAAGATGELFF